This T cell receptor (beta chain) is from a study of CD8+ T cells in alopecia areata. About the research overall: Those receiving the skin were roughly 7-10-week-old female C3H/HeJ mice, whose grafts came from roughly 6-13-month-old C3H/HeJ donors with spontaneous alopecia.

Sorting relied on CD4, CD8alpha, NKG2D, NKG2ACE and other markers applied to pooled cutaneous lymph node cells. Study-wide results and limits: Normal skin's resident alphabeta T cells are sequenced alongside lesional scalp T cells.

In the case of this clone: The antigen is undetermined. Genes and germline come from the mouse. The CDR3 end is not reached by the read, which stops 3 residues before it; the germline J gene fills it in.

V lost 4 bases to trimming and J lost 5 bases, with 10 bases between them. CDR3 length equals 14 residues. The germline V gene has CDR1 NSHNY and CDR2 SYGAGN. Sequencing relied on a cDNA template that was reverse transcribed from extracted RNA. Clones were read by immunoSEQ multiplex PCR, and TCRdb kept only the in-frame ones, dropping some. The record shows more than 250,000 clones for this sample, with no singletons present. The TCR originated in a C3H/HeJ mouse with alopecia areata. Mouse strain MHC haplotype: H2-k. Sequencing was performed on CD4+ T cells sorted from a lymph node. The chain joins TRBV13-1 to TRBJ1-6; a possible D gene is TRBD1 (5 bases). TRBJ1-6 is flagged as an ORF with uncertain function. CDR3 loop: CASSRTNHNSPLYF. Partial CDR3 DNA: TGTGCCAGCAGTCGGACAAACCATAATTCGCCC.